This T cell receptor beta chain comes out of a study of T cells in Graves' hyperthyroidism and ophthalmopathy. As for the study in general: Blood from the periphery was taken at initial diagnosis, before any treatment.

This clonotype was seen only a few times. Its antigen is unidentified. TCR beta CDR3 sequences were amplified from RNA transcripts. With the HTBI primer set, the TCR CDR3 went through a first round of RT-PCR. One entry per CDR3 protein results from TCRdb running MiXCR on the multiplex PCR reads. The table lists fewer than 400,000 distinct CDR3 sequences, roughly 15% of them singletons, with approximately 35% in the top ten. No ophthalmopathy progression within 18 months constituted stable Graves' hyperthyroidism. This CDR3 spans 17 amino acids. With V trimmed by 0 bases and J by 8 bases, 11 bases remained unmatched. Germline CDR1 and CDR2: LGHNA and YNFKEQ. Findings and caveats of the study: Most thyroid clonotypes expanded above 0.001 appeared in blood too.

The sequenced material came from blood. The clonotype was recovered from a man aged 25-40 years with Graves' hyperthyroidism. This chain connects TRBV4-2 to TRBJ2-1; TRBD2 aligns across 9 bases. CDR3 loop: CASSQDESGLALYEQFF. The CDR3 nucleotides read TGTGCCAGCAGCCAAGATGAGTCGGGACTAGCTCTTTATGAGCAGTTCTTC.